The 29 T cell receptor beta chains below all came from one sample that was sequenced in a study of neurological immune-mediated disorders. TCRdb ran MiXCR on the 5' RACE reads and lists one entry per CDR3 protein. This table has 45,000 or so distinct CDR3 sequences, just over 3% appearing once. Sequencing was carried out using PBMCs. These receptors originate from a woman between 45 and 60 years old with multiple sclerosis.

This clonotype was recorded at least ten times. The chain joins TRBV6-5 to TRBJ2-7; weak D call: TRBD2 (6 bases). The CDR3 consists of 12 residues. Germline V gene lookup returns CDR1 MNHEY and CDR2 SVGAGI. V was pared by 6 bases and J by 6 bases, with 12 bases between. The CDR3 loop is CASRATRTEQYF. As DNA, the CDR3 is TGTGCCAGCAGAGCGACTAGGACCGAGCAGTACTTC.

In the case of this clonotype: A read error is possible here, since a much larger clone lies one base away. This chain uses TRBV6-4 with TRBJ2-3, with 9 bases aligning to TRBD2. With V trimmed by 6 bases and J by 5 bases, 6 bases remained unmatched. The CDR3 has 14 residues. Germline values: CDR1 MRHNA, CDR2 SNTAGT. CDR3 sequence (DNA): TGTGCCAGCAGCCAGCGGGGGGAAAAAGATACGCAGTATTTT. This translates into CASSQRGEKDTQYF.

The sample holds a few counts of this clonotype. The rearrangement uses TRBV5-1 and TRBJ1-3; TRBD1 aligns across 7 bases. CDR1 is SGHRS and CDR2 is YFSETQ in the germline V gene. Losses at the gene ends were 1 base for V and 3 bases for J; bases not matched to a gene: 7. CDR3 length: 16 residues. CDR3 sequence (DNA): TGCGCCAGCAGCTTGAATGGCAGGGGGAATGGAAACACCATATATTTT. It encodes CASSLNGRGNGNTIYF.

In its sample, this clonotype was seen many times. The chain is built from TRBV6-1 and TRBJ2-1; D might be TRBD2 (6 bases). The CDR3 length is 14 residues. Germline V gene sequence: CDR1 MNHNS, CDR2 SASEGT. V gave up 2 bases and J gave up 8 bases, with 13 bases separating them. DNA for the CDR3: TGTGCCAGCAGTGAACTTTCCGGAGGGCATGAGCAGTTCTTC. Its protein is CASSELSGGHEQFF.

In its sample, this clonotype was seen many times. The V gene is TRBV20-1, the J gene TRBJ2-1; 10 nucleotides match TRBD2. Per germline, CDR1 DFQATT and CDR2 SNEGSKA (reference sequence). The V and J ends lost 6 bases and 8 bases, in that order; junction bases with no gene match: 10. This CDR3 comprises 14 residues. CDR3 region: CSAISGGRIYEQFF. The DNA of the CDR3 is TGCAGTGCCATTAGCGGGGGGAGAATCTATGAGCAGTTCTTC.

Ten or more counts support this clonotype. This rearrangement joins TRBV6-6 to TRBJ2-5, with TRBD2 as a possible D gene (6 bases). This CDR3 has 15 amino acids. Looked up from germline, CDR1 is MNHNY and CDR2 is SVGAGI (reference sequence). Trimming took 5 bases from V and 10 from J, leaving 23 bases between them. CDR3 coding DNA: TGTGCCAGCAGTCCCCTGAGTAGCGGACATGGAGACCAGTACTTC. Its protein is CASSPLSSGHGDQYF.

Ten or more counts support this clonotype. The genes are TRBV28 and TRBJ1-2; D is uncertain. The germline V gene has CDR1 MDHEN and CDR2 SYDVKM. The CDR3 totals 12 residues. Trimming cost V 5 bases and J 5 bases, with 9 bases left between them. As DNA, the CDR3 is TGTGCCAGCAGTCTGAGATTATATGGCTACACCTTC. This codes for CASSLRLYGYTF.

This clonotype has ten or more counts. This chain joins TRBV20-1 and TRBJ2-1, with D possibly being TRBD1 (5 bases). The CDR3 runs 11 residues. Trimming took off 5 bases at V and 11 bases at J, with 13 bases between the two ends. The V gene's germline CDR1 is DFQATT and CDR2 SNEGSKA (reference sequence). CDR3 in amino acids: CSAETAPKQFF. DNA of the CDR3: TGCAGTGCTGAGACAGCCCCTAAGCAGTTCTTC.

Ten or more counts support this clonotype. The chain links TRBV10-3 to TRBJ2-2; 7 positions match TRBD1. CDR1 is ENHRY and CDR2 is SYGVKD in the germline V gene. V shed 5 bases and J 1 base; nucleotides not matched to a gene: 13. This CDR3 contains 18 residues. This CDR3 reads CAISIADRDIGNTGELFF. CDR3 sequence (DNA): TGTGCCATCAGTATCGCCGACAGGGATATAGGGAACACCGGGGAGCTGTTTTTT.

The sample holds many counts of this clonotype. The chain links TRBV6-6 to TRBJ2-2; 7 bases align to TRBD2. Unmatched junction bases numbered 5, after V lost 0 bases and J lost 4 bases. Germline-derived CDR1 and CDR2 are MNHNY and SVGAGI (reference sequence). The CDR3 is 16 residues long. DNA for the CDR3: TGTGCCAGCAGTTACTCCGCGGGAGTGGTCACCGGGGAGCTGTTTTTT. Encoded protein: CASSYSAGVVTGELFF.

This clonotype was found many times. The chain combines TRBV7-2 with TRBJ1-1; D gene uncertain. In germline, CDR1 is SGHTA, CDR2 FQGNSA. Trimming took off 5 bases at V and 1 base at J, with 8 bases between the two ends. This CDR3 region has 13 residues. The CDR3 coding sequence is TGTGCCAGCAGCCCGCGGACGAACACTGAAGCTTTCTTT. Amino acids: CASSPRTNTEAFF.

This clonotype has at least ten counts. The rearrangement uses TRBV20-1 and TRBJ2-5, with D possibly matching TRBD2 (5 bases). This CDR3 region has 11 residues. Between the trimmed V and J ends, which lost 8 bases and 5 bases, there was a span of 12 bases. The germline V gene encodes CDR1 DFQATT and CDR2 SNEGSKA (reference sequence). CDR3 sequence: CSQLPGETQYF. The CDR3 DNA sequence: TGCAGTCAACTTCCGGGGGAGACCCAGTACTTC.

This clonotype has at least ten counts. The V and J genes are TRBV27 and TRBJ2-7, with D maybe TRBD2 (6 bases). V was clipped by 5 bases and J by 7 bases, with 12 bases between them. Germline V gene lookup returns CDR1 MNHEY and CDR2 SMNVEV (reference sequence). This CDR3 comprises 12 residues. Written as DNA, the CDR3 is TGTGCCAGCAGTCGCGGGGCGGATGAGCAGTACTTC. This encodes CASSRGADEQYF.

This clonotype occurred many times. CDR3 bases: TGTGCCACCGGACAGGGGATAACTGAAGCTTTCTTT. Translated, it gives CATGQGITEAFF. The V and J genes are TRBV15 and TRBJ1-1; 9 bases are a match to TRBD1. The V and J ends lost 8 bases and 5 bases, in that order; junction bases with no gene match: 3. The CDR3 totals 12 residues. The germline CDR1 and CDR2 sequences are LNHNV and YYDKDF (reference sequence).

J is TRBJ2-1 and V is TRBV3-1; D unclear. CDR1 is LGHDT and CDR2 is YNNKEL in the germline V gene (reference sequence). V lost 0 bases, J lost 0 bases, and 15 bases lay in between. The CDR3 has 18 amino acids. The CDR3 DNA is TGTGCCAGCAGCCAAGATCGTCCCTTTACGATCTCCTACAATGAGCAGTTCTTC. This gives the protein CASSQDRPFTISYNEQFF.

This clonotype was detected ten times or more. V is TRBV6-2 or TRBV6-3 and J is TRBJ1-5; the D is unclear. CDR1 is MNHEY, CDR2 SVGEGT, per germline. The length of the CDR3 is 12 residues. The V end lost 5 bases, the J end lost 8 bases, and 10 bases lay between the germline ends. The CDR3 sequence: CASSTTREPQHF. In DNA form, the CDR3 reads TGTGCCAGCAGTACCACCCGCGAGCCCCAGCATTTT.

This clonotype has a count of ten or more. The chain combines TRBV7-7 with TRBJ2-1; 8 bases agree with TRBD1. Looked up from germline, CDR1 is SSHAT and CDR2 is FNYEAQ (reference sequence). The CDR3 consists of 14 residues. J lost 5 bases, V lost 5 bases, and 5 bases had no gene match. The CDR3 reads CASSPGTGNNEQFF. DNA for the CDR3: TGTGCCAGCAGCCCCGGGACAGGCAACAATGAGCAGTTCTTC. The full variable domain, rest sourced from reference TRBV7-7 and TRBJ2-1, is GAGVSQSPRYKVTKRGQDVTLRCDPISSHATLYWYQQALGQGPEFLTYFNYEAQPDKSGLPSDRFSAERPEGSISTLTIQRTEQRDSAMYRCASSPGTGNNEQFFGPGTRLTVL.

This clonotype appeared many times. The chain's CDR3 is CAISVRGGSETQYF. The CDR3 nucleotides are TGTGCCATCAGTGTGAGAGGCGGGTCGGAGACCCAGTACTTC. This sequence joins TRBV10-3 and TRBJ2-5; tentatively, D is TRBD2 (5 bases). Germline values: CDR1 ENHRY, CDR2 SYGVKD. V lost 4 bases to trimming and J lost 5 bases, with 14 bases between them. The CDR3 is 14 amino acids.

In its sample, this clonotype was seen many times. J is TRBJ2-7 and V is TRBV3-1; D is unresolved. The CDR3 has 14 residues. The V gene lost 4 bases and the J gene lost 3 bases, with 13 bases spanning the gap. Germline CDR1 reads LGHDT; CDR2 reads YNNKEL (reference sequence). The CDR3 DNA follows: TGTGCCAGCAGCCGAACCAGGACGGACTACGAGCAGTACTTC. Translated: CASSRTRTDYEQYF.

This clonotype was counted ten times or more. The CDR3 DNA reads TGCAGCGTTGGGGCGGGAGGGGCGGAGACCCAGTACTTC. Translated: CSVGAGGAETQYF. The chain employs TRBV29-1 and TRBJ2-5; 9 bases line up with TRBD2. V was clipped by 4 bases and J by 5 bases; unmatched bases: 5. This CDR3 contains 13 residues. Germline V gene sequence: CDR1 SQVTM, CDR2 ANQGSEA.

This clonotype was seen repeatedly, ten times or more. The chain is built from TRBV7-3 and TRBJ2-1; possibly TRBD1 for D (6 bases). The CDR3 has 14 residues. Trimming cost V 5 bases and J 6 bases, with 14 bases left between them. Germline V CDR1 and CDR2: SGHTA, FQGTGA. The CDR3 here is CASSQGTRGNEQFF. CDR3 sequence (DNA): TGTGCCAGCAGCCAGGGGACCCGCGGCAATGAGCAGTTCTTC.

The sample holds a few counts of this clonotype. A much bigger clone sits one base away, suggesting this may be a read error. V gene TRBV11-2 combines with J gene TRBJ2-1; possible D gene TRBD1, 5 bases. The CDR3 covers 16 residues. Looked up from germline, CDR1 is SGHAT and CDR2 is FQNNGV. In DNA form, the CDR3 reads TGTACCAGCAGCCTGTCCGGGCACAGGTCCTACAATGAGCAGTTCTTC. Translated, it gives CTSSLSGHRSYNEQFF.

In this sample, this clonotype turned up many times. The V and J genes are TRBV29-1 and TRBJ2-3; the match to TRBD2 covers 10 bases. CDR1 SQVTM and CDR2 ANQGSEA come from the germline V gene. V lost 8 bases to trimming and J lost 3 bases; unmatched junction nucleotides: 8. The CDR3 totals 14 residues. The CDR3 sequence is CSFLGLADTDTQYF. The CDR3 DNA reads as TGCAGCTTCCTCGGACTAGCGGATACAGATACGCAGTATTTT.

The table lists this clonotype with many counts. The chain recombines TRBV5-1 with TRBJ1-1; 10 bases match TRBD1. V lost 6 bases to trimming and J lost 7 bases; unmatched junction nucleotides: 9. Germline CDR1 and CDR2: SGHRS and YFSETQ. CDR3 length: 14 residues. CDR3 in DNA: TGCGCCAGCACAAGGGACAGGGGAGGGAATGAAGCTTTCTTT. It yields the protein CASTRDRGGNEAFF.

This clonotype was detected many times. J is TRBJ2-5 and V is TRBV20-1; 11 bases match TRBD1. CDR1 is DFQATT and CDR2 is SNEGSKA in the germline V gene (reference sequence). The CDR3 totals 13 residues. Here the CDR3 DNA reads TGCAGCCGGGACAGGGGGATCCAAGAGACCCAGTACTTC. It yields the protein CSRDRGIQETQYF.

This clonotype was seen many times. The V and J genes are TRBV20-1 and TRBJ2-1, with 10 bases lining up with TRBD2. Germline V gives CDR1 DFQATT, CDR2 SNEGSKA (reference sequence). CDR3 size: 14 residues. Losses at the gene ends were 3 bases for V and 9 bases for J; bases not matched to a gene: 8. CDR3 region: CSASRASGSVEQFF. The CDR3 nucleotides are TGCAGTGCTAGTCGCGCTAGCGGGAGTGTTGAGCAGTTCTTC.

This clonotype has a count of ten or more. V usage is TRBV12-3 or TRBV12-4 and J usage is TRBJ2-3; D might be TRBD1 (5 bases). This CDR3 comprises 14 residues. The V and J ends lost 7 bases and 2 bases respectively, with 13 bases between them. DNA of the CDR3: TGTGCCAGCAAGTCGGCTGGGGCCACAGATACGCAGTATTTT. Protein sequence: CASKSAGATDTQYF.

This clonotype was recorded at least ten times. The gene calls are TRBV7-9 and TRBJ1-2; D is unclear. The V and J ends lost 5 bases and 0 bases respectively, with 7 bases between them. Germline V gene lookup returns CDR1 SEHNR and CDR2 FQNEAQ (reference sequence). CDR3 size: 13 residues. This CDR3 reads CASSPGTNYGYTF. DNA of the CDR3: TGTGCCAGCAGCCCCGGGACTAACTATGGCTACACCTTC. The full variable domain, completed using reference TRBV7-9 and TRBJ1-2, is DTGVSQNPRHKITKRGQNVTFRCDPISEHNRLYWYRQTLGQGPEFLTYFQNEAQLEKSRLLSDRFSAERPKGSFSTLEIQRTEQGDSAMYLCASSPGTNYGYTFGSGTRLTVV.

This clonotype was counted ten times or more. The chain is built from TRBV5-1 and TRBJ1-6; 7 bases agree with TRBD1. CDR1 SGHRS and CDR2 YFSETQ come from the germline V gene. The CDR3 totals 14 residues. J gave up 7 bases and V 0 bases, and 1 base lay outside the gene matches. The CDR3 DNA sequence: TGCGCCAGCAGCTTGGAGACAGGGAATTCACCCCTCCACTTT. Translated: CASSLETGNSPLHF.